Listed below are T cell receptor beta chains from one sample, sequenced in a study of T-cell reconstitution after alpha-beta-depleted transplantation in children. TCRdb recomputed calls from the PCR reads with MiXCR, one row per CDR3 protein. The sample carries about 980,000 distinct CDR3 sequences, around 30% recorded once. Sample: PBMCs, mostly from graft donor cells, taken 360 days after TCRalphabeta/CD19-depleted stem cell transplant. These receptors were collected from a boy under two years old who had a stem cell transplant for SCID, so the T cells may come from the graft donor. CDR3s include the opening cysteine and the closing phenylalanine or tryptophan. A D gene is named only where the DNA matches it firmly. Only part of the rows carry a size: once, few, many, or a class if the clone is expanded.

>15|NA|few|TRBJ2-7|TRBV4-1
CASSQQTSIQDEQYF
TGCGCCAGCAGCCAGCAAACTAGCATTCAGGACGAGCAGTACTTC
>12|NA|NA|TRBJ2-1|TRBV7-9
CASSVGLTEQFF
TGTGCCAGCAGCGTAGGGCTGACGGAGCAGTTCTTC
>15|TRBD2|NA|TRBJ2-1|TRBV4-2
CASSSRGGPYNEQFF
TGTGCCAGCAGCTCGCGGGGGGGCCCCTACAATGAGCAGTTCTTC
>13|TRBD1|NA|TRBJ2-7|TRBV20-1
CSVSRDRNHEQYF
TGCAGTGTTAGCCGGGACAGGAACCACGAGCAGTACTTC
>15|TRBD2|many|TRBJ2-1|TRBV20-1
CSAVSRGKSYNEQFF
TGCAGTGCCGTTTCGCGGGGGAAGTCCTACAATGAGCAGTTCTTC
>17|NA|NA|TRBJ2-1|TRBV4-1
CASSQSYRASSYNEQFF
TGCGCCAGCAGCCAATCCTACAGGGCCAGCTCCTACAATGAGCAGTTCTTC
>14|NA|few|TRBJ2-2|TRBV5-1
CASSFAGNTGELFF
TGCGCCAGCAGCTTCGCAGGGAACACCGGGGAGCTGTTTTTT
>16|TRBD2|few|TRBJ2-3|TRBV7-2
CASSSPRLAVTDTQYF
TGTGCCAGCAGCTCCCCCCGGCTAGCGGTCACAGATACGCAGTATTTT
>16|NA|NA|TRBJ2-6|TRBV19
CASSAEGTSGANVLTF
TGTGCCAGTAGTGCCGAGGGGACCTCTGGGGCCAACGTCCTGACTTTC
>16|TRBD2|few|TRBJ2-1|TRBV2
CASSAAGGRSYNEQFF
TGTGCCAGCAGTGCAGCGGGGGGTCGCTCCTACAATGAGCAGTTCTTC
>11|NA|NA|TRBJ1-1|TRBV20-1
CSARSVPEAFF
TGCAGTGCTAGGTCGGTCCCTGAAGCTTTCTTT
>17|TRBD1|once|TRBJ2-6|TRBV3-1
CASSRRQGLSGANVLTF
TGTGCCAGCAGCCGACGACAGGGCCTCTCTGGGGCCAACGTCCTGACTTTC
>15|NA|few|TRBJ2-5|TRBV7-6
CASSLVQGGQYTQYF
TGTGCCAGCAGCTTAGTACAGGGTGGACAATATACCCAGTACTTC
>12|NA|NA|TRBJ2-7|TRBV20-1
CSAPGGTDEQYF
TGCAGTGCTCCCGGAGGGACTGACGAGCAGTACTTC
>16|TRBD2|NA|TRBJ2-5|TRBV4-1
CASSPRLAGLQETQYF
TGCGCCAGCAGCCCCCGTCTAGCGGGGCTTCAAGAGACCCAGTACTTC
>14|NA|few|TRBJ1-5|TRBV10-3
CAISEQTQGTPQHF
TGTGCCATCAGTGAGCAGACTCAGGGGACGCCCCAGCATTTT
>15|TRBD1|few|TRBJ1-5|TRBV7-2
CASSWIKDRAQPQHF
TGTGCCAGCAGCTGGATAAAGGACAGGGCTCAGCCCCAGCATTTT
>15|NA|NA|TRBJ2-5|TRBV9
CASSVGNGRQETQYF
TGTGCCAGCAGCGTAGGAAATGGGCGGCAAGAGACCCAGTACTTC
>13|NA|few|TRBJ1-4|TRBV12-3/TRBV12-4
CASMVSTNEKLFF
TGTGCCAGCATGGTCTCAACTAATGAAAAACTGTTTTTT
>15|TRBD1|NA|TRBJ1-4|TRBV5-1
CASSAGTEFRKKLFF
TGCGCCAGCAGCGCCGGGACAGAGTTTCGAAAAAAACTGTTTTTT
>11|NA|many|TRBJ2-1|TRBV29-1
CSVDRDYEQFF
TGCAGCGTCGACAGGGACTATGAGCAGTTCTTC
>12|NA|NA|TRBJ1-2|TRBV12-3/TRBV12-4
CASSNINYGYTF
TGTGCCAGCAGTAACATAAACTATGGCTACACCTTC
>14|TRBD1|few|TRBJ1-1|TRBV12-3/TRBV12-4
CASSFITGAFEAFF
TGTGCCAGCAGTTTTATAACAGGGGCATTCGAAGCTTTCTTT
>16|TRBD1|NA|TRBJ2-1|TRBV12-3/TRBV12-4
CASSLMGQRATNEQFF
TGTGCCAGCAGTTTAATGGGACAGAGGGCTACAAATGAGCAGTTCTTC
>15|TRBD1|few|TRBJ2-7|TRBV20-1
CSARDRGAFSYEQYF
TGCAGTGCCAGGGACAGGGGAGCTTTCTCCTACGAGCAGTACTTC
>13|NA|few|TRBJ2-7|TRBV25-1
CASSYPKSYEQYF
TGTGCCAGCAGTTACCCTAAATCCTACGAGCAGTACTTC
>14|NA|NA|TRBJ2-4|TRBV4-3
CASSQEGGLDIQYF
TGCGCCAGCAGCCAAGAAGGGGGATTGGACATTCAGTACTTC
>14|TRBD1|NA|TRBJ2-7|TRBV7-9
CASSPWTGGYEQYF
TGTGCCAGCAGCCCTTGGACAGGGGGCTACGAGCAGTACTTC
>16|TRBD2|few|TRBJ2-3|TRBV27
CATNGGGSRVTDTQYF
TGTGCCACCAACGGCGGGGGGTCTCGGGTCACAGATACGCAGTATTTT
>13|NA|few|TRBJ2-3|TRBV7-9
CASSRQTSDTQYF
TGTGCCAGCAGCCGCCAAACGTCAGATACGCAGTATTTT
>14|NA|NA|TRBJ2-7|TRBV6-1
CASRHELGPGEQYF
TGTGCCAGCAGGCACGAATTAGGGCCGGGGGAGCAGTACTTC